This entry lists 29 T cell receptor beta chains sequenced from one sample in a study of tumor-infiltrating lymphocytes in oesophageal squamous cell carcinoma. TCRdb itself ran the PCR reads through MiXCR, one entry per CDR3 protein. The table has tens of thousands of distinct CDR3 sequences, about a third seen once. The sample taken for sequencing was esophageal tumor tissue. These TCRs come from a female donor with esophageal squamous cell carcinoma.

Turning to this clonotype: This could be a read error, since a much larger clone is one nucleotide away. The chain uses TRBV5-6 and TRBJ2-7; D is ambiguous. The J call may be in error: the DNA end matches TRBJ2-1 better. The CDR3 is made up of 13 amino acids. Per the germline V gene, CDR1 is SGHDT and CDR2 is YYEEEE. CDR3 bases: TGTGCCAGCAGCTTGCAAAGCCCTCAACGGCAGTTCTTC. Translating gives CASSLQSPQRQFF.

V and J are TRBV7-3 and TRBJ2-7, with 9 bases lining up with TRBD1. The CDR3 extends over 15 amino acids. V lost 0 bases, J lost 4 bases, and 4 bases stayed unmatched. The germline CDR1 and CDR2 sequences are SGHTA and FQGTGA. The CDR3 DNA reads TGTGCCAGCAGCTTAACGGGACAGGGAGGTTACGAGCAGTACTTC. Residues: CASSLTGQGGYEQYF.

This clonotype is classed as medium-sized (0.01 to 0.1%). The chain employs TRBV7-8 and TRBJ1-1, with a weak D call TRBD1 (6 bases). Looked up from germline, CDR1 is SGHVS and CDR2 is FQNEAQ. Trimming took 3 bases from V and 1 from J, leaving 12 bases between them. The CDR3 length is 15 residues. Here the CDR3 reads CASSFSGQPNTEAFF. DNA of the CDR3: TGTGCCAGCAGCTTTTCTGGACAGCCGAACACTGAAGCTTTCTTT.

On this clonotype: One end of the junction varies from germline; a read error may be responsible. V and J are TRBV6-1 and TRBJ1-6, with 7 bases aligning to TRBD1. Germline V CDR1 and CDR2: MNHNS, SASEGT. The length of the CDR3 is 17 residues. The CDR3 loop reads CASSEVEGARGSYEQDF. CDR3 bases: TGTGCCAGCAGTGAAGTAGAGGGGGCCAGGGGCTCCTACGAGCAGGACTTT.

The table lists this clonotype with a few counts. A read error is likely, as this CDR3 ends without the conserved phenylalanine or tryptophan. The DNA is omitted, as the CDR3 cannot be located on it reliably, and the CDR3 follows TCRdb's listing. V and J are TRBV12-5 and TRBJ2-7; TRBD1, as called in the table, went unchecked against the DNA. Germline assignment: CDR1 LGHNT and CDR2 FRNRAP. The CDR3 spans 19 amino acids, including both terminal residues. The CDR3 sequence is CASGPVRGQGGSYGYTFGS.

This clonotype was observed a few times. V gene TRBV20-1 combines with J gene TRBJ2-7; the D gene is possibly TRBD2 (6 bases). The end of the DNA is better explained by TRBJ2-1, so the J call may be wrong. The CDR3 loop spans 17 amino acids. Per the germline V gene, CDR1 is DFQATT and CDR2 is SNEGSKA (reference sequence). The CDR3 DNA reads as TGCAGCCATAGGTCTAGCGCGCTGTCCTCAAGCTCCTACGAGCAGTTCTTC. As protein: CSHRSSALSSSSYEQFF.

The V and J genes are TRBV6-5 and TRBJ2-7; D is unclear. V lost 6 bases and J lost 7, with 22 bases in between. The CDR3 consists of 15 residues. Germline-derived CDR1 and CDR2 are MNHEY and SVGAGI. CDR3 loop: CASSVSVGSYNEQYF. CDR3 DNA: TGTGCCAGCAGCGTTTCCGTAGGCTCCTACAATGAGCAGTACTTC.

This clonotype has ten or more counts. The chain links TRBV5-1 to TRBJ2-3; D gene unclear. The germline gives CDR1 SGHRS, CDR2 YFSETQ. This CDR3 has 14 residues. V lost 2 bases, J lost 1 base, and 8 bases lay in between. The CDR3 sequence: CASSLHTGTDTQYF. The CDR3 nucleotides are TGCGCCAGCAGCTTACACACCGGCACAGATACGCAGTATTTT. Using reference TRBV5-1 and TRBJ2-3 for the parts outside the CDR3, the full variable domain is KAGVTQTPRYLIKTRGQQVTLSCSPISGHRSVSWYQQTPGQGLQFLFEYFSETQRNKGNFPGRFSGRQFSNSRSEMNVSTLELGDSALYLCASSLHTGTDTQYFGPGTRLTVL.

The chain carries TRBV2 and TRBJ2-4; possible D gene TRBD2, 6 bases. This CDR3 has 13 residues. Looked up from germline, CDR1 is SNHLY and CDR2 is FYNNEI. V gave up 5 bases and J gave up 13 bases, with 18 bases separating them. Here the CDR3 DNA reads TGTGCCAGCAGTCGAGAGAGGGAGGCTGAGCAGTACTTC. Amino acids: CASSREREAEQYF. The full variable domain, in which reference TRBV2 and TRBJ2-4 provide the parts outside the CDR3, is EPEVTQTPSHQVTQMGQEVILRCVPISNHLYFYWYRQILGQKVEFLVSFYNNEISEKSEIFDDQFSVERPDGSNFTLKIRSTKLEDSAMYFCASSREREAEQYFGAGTRLSVL.

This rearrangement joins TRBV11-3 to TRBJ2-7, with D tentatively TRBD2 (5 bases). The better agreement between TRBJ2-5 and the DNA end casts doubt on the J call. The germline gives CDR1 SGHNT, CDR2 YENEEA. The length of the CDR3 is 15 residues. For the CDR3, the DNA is TGTGCCAGCAGCTTGAGAGGTTCGGGGAAGGAGACCCAGTACTTC. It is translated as CASSLRGSGKETQYF.

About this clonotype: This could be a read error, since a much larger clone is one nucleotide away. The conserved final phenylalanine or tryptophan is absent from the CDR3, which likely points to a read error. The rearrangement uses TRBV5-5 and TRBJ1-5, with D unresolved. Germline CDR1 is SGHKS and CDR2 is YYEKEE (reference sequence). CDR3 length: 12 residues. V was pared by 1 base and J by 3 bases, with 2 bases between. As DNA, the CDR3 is TGTGCCAGCAGCTTGACCAATCAGCCCCAGCATGTT. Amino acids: CASSLTNQPQHV.

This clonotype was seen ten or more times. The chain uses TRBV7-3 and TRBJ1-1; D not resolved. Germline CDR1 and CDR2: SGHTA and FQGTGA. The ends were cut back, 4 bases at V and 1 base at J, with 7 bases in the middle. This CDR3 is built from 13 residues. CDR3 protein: CASSSNRNTEAFF. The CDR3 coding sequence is TGTGCCAGCAGCTCCAACAGGAACACTGAAGCTTTCTTT.

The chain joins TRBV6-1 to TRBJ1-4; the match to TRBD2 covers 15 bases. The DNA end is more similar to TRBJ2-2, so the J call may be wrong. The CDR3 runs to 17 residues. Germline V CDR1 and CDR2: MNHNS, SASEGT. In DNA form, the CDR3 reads TGTGCCAGCGACGGACTAGCGGGAGGGCCGGTCACCGGGGAGCTGTTTTTT. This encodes CASDGLAGGPVTGELFF.

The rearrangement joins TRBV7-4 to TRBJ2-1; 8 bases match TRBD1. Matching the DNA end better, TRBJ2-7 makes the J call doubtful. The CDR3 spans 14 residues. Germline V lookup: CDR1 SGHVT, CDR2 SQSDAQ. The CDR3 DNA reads TGTGCCAGCAGCTTTGTCAGGGGGCAGAACGAGCAGTACTTC. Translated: CASSFVRGQNEQYF.

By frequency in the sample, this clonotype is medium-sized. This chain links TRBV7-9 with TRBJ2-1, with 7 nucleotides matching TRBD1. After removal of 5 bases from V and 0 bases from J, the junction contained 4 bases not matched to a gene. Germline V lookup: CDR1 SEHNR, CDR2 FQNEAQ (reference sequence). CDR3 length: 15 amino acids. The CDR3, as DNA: TGTGCCAGCAGCATGGGACAGAGCTCCTACAATGAGCAGTTCTTC. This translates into CASSMGQSSYNEQFF.

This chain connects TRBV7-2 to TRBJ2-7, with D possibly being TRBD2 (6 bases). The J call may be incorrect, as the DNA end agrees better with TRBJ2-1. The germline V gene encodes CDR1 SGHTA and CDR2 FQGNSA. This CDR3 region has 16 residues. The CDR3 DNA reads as TGTGCCAGCAGCTTAGGACCTTGGGGACTTGAGGCGCGGCAGTTCTTC. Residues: CASSLGPWGLEARQFF.

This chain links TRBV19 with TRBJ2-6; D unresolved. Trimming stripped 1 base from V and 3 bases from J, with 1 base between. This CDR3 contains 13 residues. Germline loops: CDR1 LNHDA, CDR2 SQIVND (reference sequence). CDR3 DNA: TGTGCCAGTAGTATAGGTGGGGCCAACGTCCTGACTTTC. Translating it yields CASSIGGANVLTF.

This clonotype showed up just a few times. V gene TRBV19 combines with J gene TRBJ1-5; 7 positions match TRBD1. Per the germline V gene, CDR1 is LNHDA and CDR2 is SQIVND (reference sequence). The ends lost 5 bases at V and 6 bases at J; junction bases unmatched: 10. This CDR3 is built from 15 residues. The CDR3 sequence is CASSGDRLETQPQHF. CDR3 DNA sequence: TGTGCCAGTAGTGGGGACAGACTAGAAACTCAGCCCCAGCATTTT.

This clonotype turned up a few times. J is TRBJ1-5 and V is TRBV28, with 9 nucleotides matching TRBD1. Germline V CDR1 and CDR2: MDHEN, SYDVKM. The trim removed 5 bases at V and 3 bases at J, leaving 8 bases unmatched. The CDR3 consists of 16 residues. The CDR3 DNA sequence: TGTGCCAGCAGTCCCTCCGGGACAGGGAACAATCAGCCCCAGCATTTT. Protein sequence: CASSPSGTGNNQPQHF.

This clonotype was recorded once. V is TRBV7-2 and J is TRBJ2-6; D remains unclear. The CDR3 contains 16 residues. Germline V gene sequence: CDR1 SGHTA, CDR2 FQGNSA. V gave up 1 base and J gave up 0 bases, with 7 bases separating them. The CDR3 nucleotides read TGTGCCAGCAGCTTAGTCGGGCCCTCTGGGGCCAACGTCCTGACTTTC. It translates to CASSLVGPSGANVLTF.

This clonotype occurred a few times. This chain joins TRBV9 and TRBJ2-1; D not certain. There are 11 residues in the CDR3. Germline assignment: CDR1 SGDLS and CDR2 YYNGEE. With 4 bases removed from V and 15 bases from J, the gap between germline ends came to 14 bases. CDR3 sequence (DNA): TGTGCCAGCAGCCGGAGAGACCAGTTGTTCTTC. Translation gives CASSRRDQLFF.

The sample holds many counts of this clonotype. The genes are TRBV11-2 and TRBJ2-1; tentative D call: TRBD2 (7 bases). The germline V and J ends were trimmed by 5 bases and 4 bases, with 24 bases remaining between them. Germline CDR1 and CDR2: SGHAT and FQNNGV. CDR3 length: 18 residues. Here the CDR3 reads CASSLSGGRLRTYNEQFF. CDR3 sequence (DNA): TGTGCCAGCAGCCTCTCGGGGGGCCGTCTCCGTACGTACAATGAGCAGTTCTTC.

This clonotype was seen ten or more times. The CDR3 loop is CASSRDDLEQYF. CDR3 DNA: TGTGCCAGCAGCCGGGACGACCTTGAGCAGTACTTC. V is TRBV12-3 or TRBV12-4 and J is TRBJ2-7; possibly TRBD1 or TRBD2 for D (5 bases each). The CDR3 length is 12 residues. V lost 6 bases and J lost 7, with 13 bases in between.

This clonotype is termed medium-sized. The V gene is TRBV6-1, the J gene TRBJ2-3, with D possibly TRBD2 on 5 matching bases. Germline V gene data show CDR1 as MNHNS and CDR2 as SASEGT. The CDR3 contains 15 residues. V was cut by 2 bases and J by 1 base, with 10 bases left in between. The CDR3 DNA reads TGTGCCAGCAGTGAATGGACCGGGGGCACAGATACGCAGTATTTT. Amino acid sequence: CASSEWTGGTDTQYF.

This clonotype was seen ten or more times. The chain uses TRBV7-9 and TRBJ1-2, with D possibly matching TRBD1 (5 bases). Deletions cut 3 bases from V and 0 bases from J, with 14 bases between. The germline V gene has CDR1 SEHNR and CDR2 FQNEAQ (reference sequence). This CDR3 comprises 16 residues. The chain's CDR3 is CASSLGTPSANYGYTF. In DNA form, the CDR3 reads TGTGCCAGCAGCTTGGGGACCCCGTCGGCTAACTATGGCTACACCTTC.

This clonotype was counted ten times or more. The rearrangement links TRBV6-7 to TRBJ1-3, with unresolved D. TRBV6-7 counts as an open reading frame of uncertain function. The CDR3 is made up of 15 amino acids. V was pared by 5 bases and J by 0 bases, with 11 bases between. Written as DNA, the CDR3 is TGTGCCAGCAGTCAACAGCGAAGCTCTGGAAACACCATATATTTT. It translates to CASSQQRSSGNTIYF.

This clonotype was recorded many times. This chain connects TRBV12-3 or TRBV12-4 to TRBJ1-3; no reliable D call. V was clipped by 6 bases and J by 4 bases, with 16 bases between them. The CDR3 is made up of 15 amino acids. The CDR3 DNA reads TGTGCCAGCAGCCCAAGGGCTTCTGGCGGAAACACCATATATTTT. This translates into CASSPRASGGNTIYF.

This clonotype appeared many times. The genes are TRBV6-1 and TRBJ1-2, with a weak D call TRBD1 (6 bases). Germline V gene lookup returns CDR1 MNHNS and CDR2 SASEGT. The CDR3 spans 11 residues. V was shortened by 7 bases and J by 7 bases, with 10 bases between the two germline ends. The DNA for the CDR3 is TGTGCCAGCACAACAGGGTTTGGCTACACCTTC. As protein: CASTTGFGYTF.

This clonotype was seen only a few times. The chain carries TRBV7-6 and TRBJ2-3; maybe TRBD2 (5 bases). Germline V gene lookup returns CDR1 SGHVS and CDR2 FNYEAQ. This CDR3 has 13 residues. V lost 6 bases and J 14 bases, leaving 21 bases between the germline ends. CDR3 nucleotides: TGTGCCAGCAGTTCAGTTCGGACCGGGGAGCTGTATTTT. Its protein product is CASSSVRTGELYF. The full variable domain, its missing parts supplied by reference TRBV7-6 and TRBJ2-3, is GAGVSQSPRYKVTKRGQDVALRCDPISGHVSLYWYRQALGQGPEFLTYFNYEAQQDKSGLPNDRFSAERPEGSISTLTIQRTEQRDSAMYRCASSSVRTGELYFGPGTRLTVL.